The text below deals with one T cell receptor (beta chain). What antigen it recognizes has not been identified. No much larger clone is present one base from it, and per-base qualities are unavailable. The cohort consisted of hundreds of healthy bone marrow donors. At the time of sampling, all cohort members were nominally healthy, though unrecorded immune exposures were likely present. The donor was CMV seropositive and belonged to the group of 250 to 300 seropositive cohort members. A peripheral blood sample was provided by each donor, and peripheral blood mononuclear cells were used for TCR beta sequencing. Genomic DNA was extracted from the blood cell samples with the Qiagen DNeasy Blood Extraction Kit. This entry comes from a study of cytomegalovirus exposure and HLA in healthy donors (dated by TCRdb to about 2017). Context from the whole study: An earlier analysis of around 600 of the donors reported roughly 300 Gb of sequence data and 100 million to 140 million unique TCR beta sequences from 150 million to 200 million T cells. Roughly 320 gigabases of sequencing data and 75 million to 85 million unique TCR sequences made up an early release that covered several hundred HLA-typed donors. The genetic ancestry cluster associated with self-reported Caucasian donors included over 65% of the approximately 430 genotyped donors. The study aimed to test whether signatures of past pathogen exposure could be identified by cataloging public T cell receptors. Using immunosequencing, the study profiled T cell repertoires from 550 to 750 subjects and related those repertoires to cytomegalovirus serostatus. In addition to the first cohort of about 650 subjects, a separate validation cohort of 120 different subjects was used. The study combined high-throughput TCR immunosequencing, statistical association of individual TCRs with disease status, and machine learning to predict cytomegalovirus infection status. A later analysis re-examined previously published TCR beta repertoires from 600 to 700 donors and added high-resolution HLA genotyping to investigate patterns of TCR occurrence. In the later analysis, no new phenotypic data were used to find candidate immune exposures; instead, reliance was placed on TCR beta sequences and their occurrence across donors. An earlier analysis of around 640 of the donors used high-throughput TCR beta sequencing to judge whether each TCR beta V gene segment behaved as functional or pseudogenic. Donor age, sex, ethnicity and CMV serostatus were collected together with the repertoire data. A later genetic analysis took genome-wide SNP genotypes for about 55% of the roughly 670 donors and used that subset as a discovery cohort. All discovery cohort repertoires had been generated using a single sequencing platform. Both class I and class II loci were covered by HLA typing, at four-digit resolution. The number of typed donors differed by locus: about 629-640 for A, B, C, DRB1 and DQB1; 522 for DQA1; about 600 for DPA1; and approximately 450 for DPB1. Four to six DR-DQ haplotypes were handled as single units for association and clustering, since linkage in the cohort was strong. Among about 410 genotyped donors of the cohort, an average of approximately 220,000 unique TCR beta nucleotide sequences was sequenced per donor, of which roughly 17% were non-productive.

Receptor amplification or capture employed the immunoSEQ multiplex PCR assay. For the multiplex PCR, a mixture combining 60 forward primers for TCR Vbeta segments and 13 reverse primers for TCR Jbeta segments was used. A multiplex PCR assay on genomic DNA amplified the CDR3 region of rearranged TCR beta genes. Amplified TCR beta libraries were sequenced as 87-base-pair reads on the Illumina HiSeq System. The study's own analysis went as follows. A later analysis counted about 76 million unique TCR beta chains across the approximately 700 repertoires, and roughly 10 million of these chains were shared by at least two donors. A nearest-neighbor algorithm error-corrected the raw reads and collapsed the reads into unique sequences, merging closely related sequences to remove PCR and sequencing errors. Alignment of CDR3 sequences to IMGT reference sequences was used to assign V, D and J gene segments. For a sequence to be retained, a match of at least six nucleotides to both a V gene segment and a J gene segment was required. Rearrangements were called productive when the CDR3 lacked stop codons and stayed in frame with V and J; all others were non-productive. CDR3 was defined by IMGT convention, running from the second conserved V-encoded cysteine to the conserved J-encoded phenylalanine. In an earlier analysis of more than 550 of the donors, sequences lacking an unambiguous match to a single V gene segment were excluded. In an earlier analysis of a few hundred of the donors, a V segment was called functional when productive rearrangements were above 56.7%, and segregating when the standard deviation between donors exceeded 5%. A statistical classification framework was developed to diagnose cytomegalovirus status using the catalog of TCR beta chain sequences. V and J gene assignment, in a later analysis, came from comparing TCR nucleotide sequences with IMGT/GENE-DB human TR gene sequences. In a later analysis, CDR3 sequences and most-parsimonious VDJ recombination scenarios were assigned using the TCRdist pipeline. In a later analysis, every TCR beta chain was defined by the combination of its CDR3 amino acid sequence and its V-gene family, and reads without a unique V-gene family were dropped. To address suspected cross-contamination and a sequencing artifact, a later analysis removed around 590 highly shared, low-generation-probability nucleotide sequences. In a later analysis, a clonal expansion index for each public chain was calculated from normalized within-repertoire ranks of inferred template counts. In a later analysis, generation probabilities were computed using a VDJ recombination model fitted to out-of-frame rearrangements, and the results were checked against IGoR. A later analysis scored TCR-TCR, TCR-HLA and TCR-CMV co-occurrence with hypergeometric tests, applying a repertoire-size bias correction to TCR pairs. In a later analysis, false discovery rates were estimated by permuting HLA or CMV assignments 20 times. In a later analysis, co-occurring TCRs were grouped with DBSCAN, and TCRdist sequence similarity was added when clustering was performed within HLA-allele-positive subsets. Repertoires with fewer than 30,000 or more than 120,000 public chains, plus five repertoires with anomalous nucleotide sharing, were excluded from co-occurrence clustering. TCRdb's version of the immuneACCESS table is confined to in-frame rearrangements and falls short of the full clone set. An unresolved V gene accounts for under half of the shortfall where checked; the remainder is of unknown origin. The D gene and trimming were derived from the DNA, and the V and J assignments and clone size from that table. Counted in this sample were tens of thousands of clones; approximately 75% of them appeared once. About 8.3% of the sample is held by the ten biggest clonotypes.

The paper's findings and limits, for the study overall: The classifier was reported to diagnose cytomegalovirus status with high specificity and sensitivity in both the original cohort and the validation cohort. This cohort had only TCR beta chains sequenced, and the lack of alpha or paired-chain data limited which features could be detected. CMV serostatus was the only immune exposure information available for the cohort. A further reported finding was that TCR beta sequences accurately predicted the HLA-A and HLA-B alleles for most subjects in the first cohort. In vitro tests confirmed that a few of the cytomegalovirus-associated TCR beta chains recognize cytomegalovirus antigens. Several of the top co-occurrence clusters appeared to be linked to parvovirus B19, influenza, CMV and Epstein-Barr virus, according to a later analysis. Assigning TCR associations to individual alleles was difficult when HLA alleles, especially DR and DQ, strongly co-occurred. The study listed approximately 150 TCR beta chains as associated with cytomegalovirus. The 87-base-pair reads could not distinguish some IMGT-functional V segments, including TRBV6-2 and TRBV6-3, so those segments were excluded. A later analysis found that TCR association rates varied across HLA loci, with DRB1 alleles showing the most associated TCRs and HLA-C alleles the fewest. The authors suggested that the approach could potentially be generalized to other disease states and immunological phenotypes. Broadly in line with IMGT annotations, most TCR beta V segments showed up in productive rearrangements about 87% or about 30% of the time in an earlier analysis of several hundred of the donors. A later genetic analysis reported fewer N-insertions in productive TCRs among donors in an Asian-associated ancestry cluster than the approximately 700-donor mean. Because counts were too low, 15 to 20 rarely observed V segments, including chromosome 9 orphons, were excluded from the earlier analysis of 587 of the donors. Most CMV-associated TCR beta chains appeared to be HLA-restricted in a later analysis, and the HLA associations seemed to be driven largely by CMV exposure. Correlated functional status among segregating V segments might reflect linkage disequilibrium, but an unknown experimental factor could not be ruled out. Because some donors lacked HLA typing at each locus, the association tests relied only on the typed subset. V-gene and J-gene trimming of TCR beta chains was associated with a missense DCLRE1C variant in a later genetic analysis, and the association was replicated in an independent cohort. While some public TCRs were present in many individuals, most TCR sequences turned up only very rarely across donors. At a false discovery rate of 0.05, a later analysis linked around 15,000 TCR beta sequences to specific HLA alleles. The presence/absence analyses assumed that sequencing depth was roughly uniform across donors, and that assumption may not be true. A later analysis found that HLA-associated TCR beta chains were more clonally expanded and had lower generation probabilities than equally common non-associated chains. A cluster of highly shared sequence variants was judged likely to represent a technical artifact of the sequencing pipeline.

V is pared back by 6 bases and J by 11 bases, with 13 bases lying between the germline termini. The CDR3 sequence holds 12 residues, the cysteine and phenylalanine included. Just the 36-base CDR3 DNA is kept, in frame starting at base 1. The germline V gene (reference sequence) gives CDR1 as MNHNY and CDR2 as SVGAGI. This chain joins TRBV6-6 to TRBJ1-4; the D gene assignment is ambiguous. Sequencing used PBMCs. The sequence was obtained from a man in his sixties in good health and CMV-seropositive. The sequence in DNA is TGTGCCAGCAGCCCTCCGGGAGGGAAACTGTTTTTT. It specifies CASSPPGGKLFF.